This T cell receptor (beta chain) comes out of a study of persistence of HIV-infected CD4 T cells. Note on this clone: No antigen is known for it.

This nonspecific control used anti-CD3/anti-CD28 bead stimulation of CD4+ T cells. Sorting of responding CD4+ T cells relied on upregulated CD40 ligand together with CD69. Sequencing used immunoSEQ version 4 in survey mode. Data came from immunoSEQ multiplex PCR; TCRdb stores just in-frame clones and leaves some out. This table has 35,000 to 40,000 clones, about 91% appearing once. Trimming took 5 bases from V and 0 from J, leaving 13 bases between them. CDR1 and CDR2 from the germline V gene are MNHEY and SMNVEV (reference sequence). This CDR3 has 15 amino acids. The V and J genes are TRBV27 and TRBJ1-1; no clear D. The source was CD4+ T cells sorted from PBMCs after approximately 20-hour stimulation, collected from a patient who received antiretroviral therapy. This TCR was recovered from an adult man with HIV who was CMV-seropositive. The CDR3 region has the DNA TGTGCCAGCAGTGCCGGACGGAGAATGAACACTGAAGCTTTCTTT. This gives the protein CASSAGRRMNTEAFF.